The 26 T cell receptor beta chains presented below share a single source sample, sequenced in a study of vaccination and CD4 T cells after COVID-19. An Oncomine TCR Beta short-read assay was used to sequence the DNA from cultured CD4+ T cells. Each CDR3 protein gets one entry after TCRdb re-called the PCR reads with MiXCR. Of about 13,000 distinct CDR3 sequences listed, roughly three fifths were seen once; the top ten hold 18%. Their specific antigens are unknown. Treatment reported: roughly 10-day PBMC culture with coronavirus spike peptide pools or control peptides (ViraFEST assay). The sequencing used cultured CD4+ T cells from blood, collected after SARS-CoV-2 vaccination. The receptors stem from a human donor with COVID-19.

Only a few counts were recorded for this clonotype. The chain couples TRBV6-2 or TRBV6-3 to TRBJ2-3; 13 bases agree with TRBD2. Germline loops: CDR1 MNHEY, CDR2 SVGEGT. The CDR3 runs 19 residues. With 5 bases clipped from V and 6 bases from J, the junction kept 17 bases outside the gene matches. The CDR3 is CASSRRSVETSGGYDTQYF. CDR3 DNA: TGTGCCAGCAGTAGGCGATCGGTCGAGACTAGCGGGGGGTACGATACGCAGTATTTT.

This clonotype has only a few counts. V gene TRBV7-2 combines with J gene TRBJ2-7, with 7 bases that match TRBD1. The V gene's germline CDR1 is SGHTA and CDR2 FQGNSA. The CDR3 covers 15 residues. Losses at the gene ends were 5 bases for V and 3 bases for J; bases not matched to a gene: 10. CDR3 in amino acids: CASSIAQGSVYEQYF. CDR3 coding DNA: TGTGCCAGCAGCATTGCACAGGGGAGTGTCTACGAGCAGTACTTC.

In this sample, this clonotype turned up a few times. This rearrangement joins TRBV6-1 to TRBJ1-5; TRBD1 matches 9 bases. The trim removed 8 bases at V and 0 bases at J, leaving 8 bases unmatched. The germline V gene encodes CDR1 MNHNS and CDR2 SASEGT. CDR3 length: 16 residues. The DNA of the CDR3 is TGTGCCAGCCGGAGGACAGGGGCGAATAGCAATCAGCCCCAGCATTTT. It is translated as CASRRTGANSNQPQHF.

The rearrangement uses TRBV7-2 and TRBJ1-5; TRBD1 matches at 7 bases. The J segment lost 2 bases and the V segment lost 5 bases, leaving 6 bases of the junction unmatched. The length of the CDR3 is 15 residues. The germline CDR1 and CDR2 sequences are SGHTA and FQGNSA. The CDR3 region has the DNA TGTGCCAGCAGCGCCCGACAGGGAGGCAATCAGCCCCAGCATTTT. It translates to CASSARQGGNQPQHF.

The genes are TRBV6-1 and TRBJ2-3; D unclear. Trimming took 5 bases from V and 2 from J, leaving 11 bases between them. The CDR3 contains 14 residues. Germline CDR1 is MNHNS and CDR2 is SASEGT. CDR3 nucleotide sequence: TGTGCCAGCAGTCCACAGAAAAACACAGATACGCAGTATTTT. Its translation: CASSPQKNTDTQYF.

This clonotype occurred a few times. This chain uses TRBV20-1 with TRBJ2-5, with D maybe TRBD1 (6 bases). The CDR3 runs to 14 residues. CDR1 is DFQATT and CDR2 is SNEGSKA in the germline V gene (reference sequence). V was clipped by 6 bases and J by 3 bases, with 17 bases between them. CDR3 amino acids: CSANRVKGEETQYF. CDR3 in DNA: TGCAGTGCCAACAGGGTGAAGGGGGAAGAGACCCAGTACTTC.

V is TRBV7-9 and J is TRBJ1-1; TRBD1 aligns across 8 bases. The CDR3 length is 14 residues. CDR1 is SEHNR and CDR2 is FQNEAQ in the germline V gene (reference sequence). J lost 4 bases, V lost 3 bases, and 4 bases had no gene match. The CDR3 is CASSLQQGGTEAFF. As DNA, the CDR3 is TGTGCCAGCAGCTTGCAACAGGGGGGCACTGAAGCTTTCTTT.

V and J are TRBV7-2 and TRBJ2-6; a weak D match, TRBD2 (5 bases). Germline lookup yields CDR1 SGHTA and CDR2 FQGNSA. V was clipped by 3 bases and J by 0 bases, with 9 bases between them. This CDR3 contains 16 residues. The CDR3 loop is CASSLTRDSGANVLTF. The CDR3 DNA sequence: TGTGCCAGCAGCTTGACTCGGGACTCTGGGGCCAACGTCCTGACTTTC.

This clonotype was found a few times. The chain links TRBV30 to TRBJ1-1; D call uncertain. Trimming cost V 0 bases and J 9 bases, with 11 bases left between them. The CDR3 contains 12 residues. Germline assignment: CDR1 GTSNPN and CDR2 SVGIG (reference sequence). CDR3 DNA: TGTGCCTGGAGTGTACGAAACCTACAAGCTTTCTTT. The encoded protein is CAWSVRNLQAFF.

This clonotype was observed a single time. CDR3 DNA: TGTGCCAGTAGTATTGAAGGACAGGGGACCTACGAGCAGTACTTC. Encoded protein: CASSIEGQGTYEQYF. The V gene is TRBV19, the J gene TRBJ2-7, with 9 nucleotides matching TRBD1. With 3 bases clipped from V and 2 bases from J, the junction kept 5 bases outside the gene matches. The CDR3 totals 15 residues. Germline V gene data show CDR1 as LNHDA and CDR2 as SQIVND (reference sequence).

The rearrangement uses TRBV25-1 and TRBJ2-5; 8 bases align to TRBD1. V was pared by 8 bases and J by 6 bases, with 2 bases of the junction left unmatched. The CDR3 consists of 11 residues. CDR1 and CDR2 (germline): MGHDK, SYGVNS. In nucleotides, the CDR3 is TGTGCCAGCGGACAGGGCAAGACCCAGTACTTC. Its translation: CASGQGKTQYF.

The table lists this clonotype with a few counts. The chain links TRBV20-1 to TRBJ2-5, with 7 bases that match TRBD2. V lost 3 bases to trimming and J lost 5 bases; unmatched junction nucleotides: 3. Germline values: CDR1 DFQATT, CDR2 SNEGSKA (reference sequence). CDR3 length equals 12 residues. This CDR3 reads CSASSGGETQYF. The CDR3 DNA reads TGCAGTGCTAGTTCGGGAGGTGAGACCCAGTACTTC.

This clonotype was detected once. CDR3 sequence: CASSPGQVYGYTF. CDR3 DNA: TGTGCCAGCTCACCGGGACAGGTCTATGGCTACACCTTC. The chain links TRBV18 to TRBJ1-2; 8 bases are a match to TRBD1. The ends lost 3 bases at V and 4 bases at J; junction bases unmatched: 1. This CDR3 has 13 amino acids. The germline CDR1 and CDR2 sequences are KGHSH and LQKENI.

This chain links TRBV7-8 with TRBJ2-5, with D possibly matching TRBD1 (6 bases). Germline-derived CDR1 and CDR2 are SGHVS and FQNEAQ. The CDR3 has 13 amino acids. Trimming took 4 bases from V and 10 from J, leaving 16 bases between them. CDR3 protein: CASSSRQAMVQYF. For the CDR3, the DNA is TGTGCCAGCAGCTCCCGACAGGCGATGGTCCAGTACTTC.

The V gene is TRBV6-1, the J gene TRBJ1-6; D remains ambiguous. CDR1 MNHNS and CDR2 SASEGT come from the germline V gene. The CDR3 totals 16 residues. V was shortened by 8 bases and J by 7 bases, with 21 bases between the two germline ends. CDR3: CASGPRSRPPNSPLHF. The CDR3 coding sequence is TGTGCCAGCGGGCCACGGTCCAGGCCCCCGAATTCACCCCTCCACTTT.

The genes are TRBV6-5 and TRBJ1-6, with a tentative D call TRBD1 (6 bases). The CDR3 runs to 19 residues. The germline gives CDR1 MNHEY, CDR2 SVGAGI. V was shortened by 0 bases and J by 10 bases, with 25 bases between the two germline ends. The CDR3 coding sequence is TGTGCCAGCAGTTACTCGAAAGTGTCTTACAGGGAATATGAATCACCCCTCCACTTT. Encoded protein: CASSYSKVSYREYESPLHF.

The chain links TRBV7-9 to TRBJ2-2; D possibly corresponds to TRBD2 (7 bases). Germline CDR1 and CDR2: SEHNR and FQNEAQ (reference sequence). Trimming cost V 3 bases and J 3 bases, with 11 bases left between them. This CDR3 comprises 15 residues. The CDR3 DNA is TGTGCCAGCAGCTTGGGGGGGCGGTACACCGGGGAGCTGTTTTTT. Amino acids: CASSLGGRYTGELFF.

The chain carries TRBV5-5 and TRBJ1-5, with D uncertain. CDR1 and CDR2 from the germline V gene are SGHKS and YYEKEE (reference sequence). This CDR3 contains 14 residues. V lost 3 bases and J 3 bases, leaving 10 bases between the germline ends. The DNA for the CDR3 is TGTGCCAGCAGCTCGGGGTTTCCCAATCAGCCCCAGCATTTT. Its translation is CASSSGFPNQPQHF.

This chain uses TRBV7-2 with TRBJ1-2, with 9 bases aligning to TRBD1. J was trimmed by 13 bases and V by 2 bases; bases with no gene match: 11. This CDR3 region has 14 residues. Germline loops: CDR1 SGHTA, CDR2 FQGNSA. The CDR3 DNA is TGTGCCAGCAGCTTAATTTCTGGGACAGGGTTGTTCACCTTC. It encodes CASSLISGTGLFTF. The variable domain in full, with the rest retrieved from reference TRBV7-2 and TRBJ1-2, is GAGVSQSPSNKVTEKGKDVELRCDPISGHTALYWYRQSLGQGLEFLIYFQGNSAPDKSGLPSDRFSAERTGGSVSTLTIQRTQQEDSAVYLCASSLISGTGLFTFGSGTRLTVV.

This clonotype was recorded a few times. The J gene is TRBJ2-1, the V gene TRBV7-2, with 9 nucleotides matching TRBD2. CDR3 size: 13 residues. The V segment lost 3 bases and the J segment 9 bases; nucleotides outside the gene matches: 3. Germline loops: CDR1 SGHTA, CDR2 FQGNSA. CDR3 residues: CASSLRGGFEQFF. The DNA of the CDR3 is TGTGCCAGCAGCTTGCGGGGGGGCTTTGAGCAGTTCTTC.

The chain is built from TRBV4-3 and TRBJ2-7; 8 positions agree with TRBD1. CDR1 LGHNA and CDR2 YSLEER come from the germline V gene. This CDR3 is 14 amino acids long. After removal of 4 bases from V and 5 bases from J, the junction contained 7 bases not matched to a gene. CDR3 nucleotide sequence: TGCGCCAGCAGCCGGACAGGGAAGTGGGACGAGCAGTACTTC. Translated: CASSRTGKWDEQYF.

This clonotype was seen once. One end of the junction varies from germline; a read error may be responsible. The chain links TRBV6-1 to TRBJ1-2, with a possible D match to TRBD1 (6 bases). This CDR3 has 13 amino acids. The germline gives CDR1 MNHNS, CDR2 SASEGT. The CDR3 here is CVSSPGTTYGYTF. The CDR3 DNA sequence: TGTGTCAGCAGCCCTGGGACAACCTATGGCTACACCTTC.

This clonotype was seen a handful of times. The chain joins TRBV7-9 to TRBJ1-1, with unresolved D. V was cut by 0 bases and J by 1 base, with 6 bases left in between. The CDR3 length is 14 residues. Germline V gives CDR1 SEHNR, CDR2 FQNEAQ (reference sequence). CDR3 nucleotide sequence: TGTGCCAGCAGCTTAGCCGGTCAGAACACTGAAGCTTTCTTT. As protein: CASSLAGQNTEAFF.

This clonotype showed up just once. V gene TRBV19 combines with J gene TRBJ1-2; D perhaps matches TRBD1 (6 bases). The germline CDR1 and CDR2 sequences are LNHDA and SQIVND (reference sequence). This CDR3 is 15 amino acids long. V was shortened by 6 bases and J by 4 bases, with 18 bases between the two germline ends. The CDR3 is CASSRGHTKGYGYTF. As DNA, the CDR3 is TGTGCCAGTAGCCGGGGACACACTAAGGGCTATGGCTACACCTTC.

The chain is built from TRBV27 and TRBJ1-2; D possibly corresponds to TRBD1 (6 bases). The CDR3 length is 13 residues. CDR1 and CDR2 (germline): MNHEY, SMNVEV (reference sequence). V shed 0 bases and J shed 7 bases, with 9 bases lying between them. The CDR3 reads CASSLSGAVGYTF. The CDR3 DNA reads TGTGCCAGCAGTTTATCGGGGGCCGTTGGCTACACCTTC.

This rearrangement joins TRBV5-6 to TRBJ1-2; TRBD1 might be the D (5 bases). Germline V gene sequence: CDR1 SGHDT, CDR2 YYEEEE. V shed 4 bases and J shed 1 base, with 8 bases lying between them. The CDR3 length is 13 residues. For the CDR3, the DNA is TGTGCCAGCAGCACTGACAGTAACTATGGCTACACCTTC. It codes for CASSTDSNYGYTF. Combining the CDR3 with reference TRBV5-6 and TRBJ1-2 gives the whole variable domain DAGVTQSPTHLIKTRGQQVTLRCSPKSGHDTVSWYQQALGQGPQFIFQYYEEEERQRGNFPDRFSGHQFPNYSSELNVNALLLGDSALYLCASSTDSNYGYTFGSGTRLTVV.